This entry concerns a single T cell receptor (beta chain). This CDR3 is 16 amino acids long. The germline V gene encodes CDR1 KGHDR and CDR2 SFDVKD. The V and J ends lost 3 bases and 1 base, in that order; junction bases with no gene match: 4. This table comes from immunoSEQ multiplex PCR, and its TCRdb copy is limited to in-frame clones, with some not included. Of about 120,000 clones listed, 89% are singletons. This specimen comes from a study of control samples from healthy donors and cancer patients. The V call is TRBV24-1, the J call TRBJ1-1; 10 nucleotides match TRBD1. The sequenced material came from blood. The receptor was derived from a man aged 50 or older in good health. CDR3 nucleotide sequence: TGTGCCACCAGTGATACTAGGACAGGGGGGAACACTGAAGCTTTCTTT. Protein: CATSDTRTGGNTEAFF.